One sample yielded the 20 T cell receptor beta chains listed below, sequenced in a study of shared clonotypes between healthy human individuals. Clones were sequenced by immunoSEQ multiplex PCR, and TCRdb holds only the in-frame ones, with some missing. The sample holds 2 million to 3 million clones, over 85% seen once. The source material was naive CD4+ T cells from PBMCs. Specified subset: CD45RA+ positively selected. The source is a man between 18 and 29 years old in good health. Some clones in this sample may be carry-over from other donors' samples.

Remarks on this clone: Other DNA sequences from this sample encode an identical CDR3 as well. This chain links TRBV5-4 with TRBJ1-2; D remains ambiguous. Trimming pared 0 bases from V and 2 bases from J, leaving 5 bases between. CDR1 is SGHNT, CDR2 YYREEE, per germline (reference sequence). This CDR3 has 13 amino acids. The CDR3 region has the DNA TGTGCCAGCAGCTTGGGAGGAAACTATGGCTACACCTTC. Amino acid sequence: CASSLGGNYGYTF. The full variable domain, its missing parts supplied by reference TRBV5-4 and TRBJ1-2, is ETGVTQSPTHLIKTRGQQVTLRCSSQSGHNTVSWYQQALGQGPQFIFQYYREEENGRGNFPPRFSGLQFPNYSSELNVNALELDDSALYLCASSLGGNYGYTFGSGTRLTVV.

As for this clone: This CDR3 is also generated by other DNA sequences in the sample. V usage is TRBV15 and J usage is TRBJ2-5; no definite D call. The CDR3 totals 13 residues. V shed 1 base and J shed 5 bases, with 8 bases lying between them. CDR1 LNHNV and CDR2 YYDKDF come from the germline V gene (reference sequence). The CDR3 region is CATSRGLRETQYF. CDR3 DNA sequence: TGTGCCACCAGCAGAGGTCTGCGGGAGACCCAGTACTTC.

The chain couples TRBV5-1 to TRBJ2-5; D not resolved. Germline assignment: CDR1 SGHRS and CDR2 YFSETQ. The CDR3 spans 14 residues. With 4 bases removed from V and 1 base from J, the gap between germline ends came to 11 bases. The CDR3, as DNA: TGCGCCAGCAGCCCTGACATAACCCAAGAGACCCAGTACTTC. It specifies CASSPDITQETQYF.

This clone was detected only once. In nucleotides, the CDR3 is TGTGCCAGCAGTTTAAATTCCTTAGCGGGAGGGCCCGAGACCCAGTACTTC. Encoded protein: CASSLNSLAGGPETQYF. This rearrangement joins TRBV28 to TRBJ2-5, with TRBD2 matching over 11 bases. Germline values: CDR1 MDHEN, CDR2 SYDVKM. The V segment lost 2 bases and the J segment 5 bases; nucleotides outside the gene matches: 10. The CDR3 runs to 17 residues.

This clone was seen a single time. In DNA form, the CDR3 reads TGTGCCTGGAGTGTACTAACGGGCTACGAGCAGTACTTC. Protein product: CAWSVLTGYEQYF. The chain employs TRBV30 and TRBJ2-7; D gene uncertain. CDR1 is GTSNPN and CDR2 is SVGIG in the germline V gene (reference sequence). V gave up 0 bases and J gave up 3 bases, with 9 bases separating them. The CDR3 has 13 amino acids.

This clone was seen more than once but under ten times. The V call is TRBV27, the J call TRBJ1-5; the D gene is possibly TRBD1 (5 bases). V was cut by 4 bases and J by 5 bases, with 12 bases left in between. Germline loops: CDR1 MNHEY, CDR2 SMNVEV (reference sequence). The CDR3 is 14 amino acids. The CDR3 region has the DNA TGTGCCAGCAGTTCGTGGTCGGGGCATCAGCCCCAGCATTTT. Protein sequence: CASSSWSGHQPQHF.

J is TRBJ1-2 and V is TRBV11-2; 7 bases agree with TRBD1. The CDR3 extends over 15 amino acids. Germline loops: CDR1 SGHAT, CDR2 FQNNGV. V trimming: 1 base; J trimming: 4 bases; junction bases outside the gene matches: 6. The CDR3 reads CASSLAGQVIYGYTF. DNA for the CDR3: TGTGCCAGCAGCTTAGCCGGACAGGTTATCTATGGCTACACCTTC.

This clone turned up a few times. The chain recombines TRBV6-1 with TRBJ1-5; D is ambiguous. The CDR3 runs 15 residues. The V end was cut by 3 bases, the J end by 7 bases, with 16 bases between. Germline V CDR1 and CDR2: MNHNS, SASEGT. The CDR3 reads CASSEVHTRGQPQHF. CDR3 sequence (DNA): TGTGCCAGCAGTGAGGTCCACACAAGAGGACAGCCCCAGCATTTT.

This clone showed up just a few times. This chain links TRBV2 with TRBJ1-1; possibly TRBD1 for D (6 bases). Trimming removed 2 bases from V and 7 bases from J, with 11 bases in between. The CDR3 loop spans 13 amino acids. Germline lookup yields CDR1 SNHLY and CDR2 FYNNEI. As DNA, the CDR3 is TGTGCCAGCAGTGAATTCGGGGGCCGTGAAGCTTTCTTT. This gives the protein CASSEFGGREAFF. The entire variable domain, with the rest obtained from reference TRBV2 and TRBJ1-1, is as follows: EPEVTQTPSHQVTQMGQEVILRCVPISNHLYFYWYRQILGQKVEFLVSFYNNEISEKSEIFDDQFSVERPDGSNFTLKIRSTKLEDSAMYFCASSEFGGREAFFGQGTRLTVV.

The chain couples TRBV28 to TRBJ2-5; possible D gene TRBD2, 5 bases. Germline V gene sequence: CDR1 MDHEN, CDR2 SYDVKM. The CDR3 spans 16 residues. V dropped 5 bases and J dropped 3 bases, with 19 bases sitting between them. The CDR3 is CASSPLDRGLEETQYF. DNA of the CDR3: TGTGCCAGCAGTCCACTGGATCGAGGGTTGGAAGAGACCCAGTACTTC. The full variable domain, rest sourced from reference TRBV28 and TRBJ2-5, is DVKVTQSSRYLVKRTGEKVFLECVQDMDHENMFWYRQDPGLGLRLIYFSYDVKMKEKGDIPEGYSVSREKKERFSLILESASTNQTSMYLCASSPLDRGLEETQYFGPGTRLLVL.

V gene TRBV5-4 combines with J gene TRBJ1-2, with TRBD1 as a possible D gene (6 bases). The germline gives CDR1 SGHNT, CDR2 YYREEE (reference sequence). Between the trimmed V and J ends, which lost 0 bases and 8 bases, there was a span of 11 bases. The CDR3 contains 13 residues. DNA of the CDR3: TGTGCCAGCAGCTTGGCGGGGGCGTCGGGCTACACCTTC. It is translated as CASSLAGASGYTF.

V usage is TRBV5-4 and J usage is TRBJ1-4, with 8 nucleotides matching TRBD1. Germline-derived CDR1 and CDR2 are SGHNT and YYREEE (reference sequence). After removal of 3 bases from V and 4 bases from J, the junction contained 5 bases not matched to a gene. The CDR3 sequence is 15 residues long. This CDR3 reads CASSYTGGLNEKLFF. As DNA, the CDR3 is TGTGCCAGCAGCTATACAGGGGGGCTTAATGAAAAACTGTTTTTT.

Only a few counts were recorded for this clone. The V gene is TRBV7-9, the J gene TRBJ2-7; D gene ambiguous. The CDR3 runs to 14 residues. Germline V CDR1 and CDR2: SEHNR, FQNEAQ (reference sequence). V gave up 6 bases and J gave up 2 bases, with 14 bases separating them. The CDR3 here is CASRPIQDPYEQYF. Written as DNA, the CDR3 is TGTGCCAGCAGACCTATTCAGGATCCCTACGAGCAGTACTTC.

This chain joins TRBV7-9 and TRBJ2-3; no reliable D call. This CDR3 is 13 amino acids long. Deletions cut 5 bases from V and 0 bases from J, with 6 bases between. The germline gives CDR1 SEHNR, CDR2 FQNEAQ (reference sequence). The CDR3 region is CASSQGSTDTQYF. In DNA, the CDR3 is TGTGCCAGCAGCCAAGGGAGCACAGATACGCAGTATTTT.

This chain uses TRBV5-1 with TRBJ2-1, with D possibly matching TRBD2 (5 bases). CDR1 and CDR2 (germline): SGHRS, YFSETQ. Trimming pared 4 bases from V and 7 bases from J, leaving 6 bases between. CDR3 length: 11 residues. CDR3 nucleotides: TGCGCCAGCAGCCGACTAAATGAGCAGTTCTTC. Protein product: CASSRLNEQFF.

In DNA form, the CDR3 reads TGTGCCAGCAGCTTAGGATCCACCCGAAGCACAGATACGCAGTATTTT. Translation gives CASSLGSTRSTDTQYF. The gene calls are TRBV7-9 and TRBJ2-3; D call uncertain. The CDR3 spans 16 residues. The V gene's germline CDR1 is SEHNR and CDR2 FQNEAQ (reference sequence). Deletions cut 1 base from V and 0 bases from J, with 11 bases between.

The chain carries TRBV19 and TRBJ1-3; weak D call: TRBD1 (6 bases). V dropped 5 bases and J dropped 7 bases, with 15 bases sitting between them. The CDR3 has 14 residues. CDR1 and CDR2 (germline): LNHDA, SQIVND (reference sequence). The CDR3 DNA sequence: TGTGCCAGTAGTGAGGGGGTTCTTCGGAACACCATATATTTT. As protein: CASSEGVLRNTIYF.

The chain carries TRBV2 and TRBJ2-1; no firm D call. Per germline, CDR1 SNHLY and CDR2 FYNNEI. Trimming stripped 0 bases from V and 6 bases from J, with 9 bases between. This CDR3 has 14 residues. DNA of the CDR3: TGTGCCAGCAGTGAAGCTTATCGGATCAATGAGCAGTTCTTC. Its translation: CASSEAYRINEQFF. The full variable domain, with the rest looked up from reference TRBV2 and TRBJ2-1, is EPEVTQTPSHQVTQMGQEVILRCVPISNHLYFYWYRQILGQKVEFLVSFYNNEISEKSEIFDDQFSVERPDGSNFTLKIRSTKLEDSAMYFCASSEAYRINEQFFGPGTRLTVL.

The chain uses TRBV11-2 and TRBJ2-1; no clear D. CDR3 size: 17 residues. CDR1 and CDR2 from the germline V gene are SGHAT and FQNNGV. Trimming took 5 bases from V and 1 from J, leaving 18 bases between them. CDR3 bases: TGTGCCAGCAGCCGCCCTCCGTTCAGTGCATCCTACAATGAGCAGTTCTTC. It is translated as CASSRPPFSASYNEQFF.

This clone was detected only a few times. The chain links TRBV15 to TRBJ2-3; 8 nucleotides agree with TRBD1. This CDR3 has 16 amino acids. CDR1 and CDR2 from the germline V gene are LNHNV and YYDKDF (reference sequence). V lost 4 bases to trimming and J lost 1 base; unmatched junction nucleotides: 7. CDR3 region: CATSTRWGQGTDTQYF. CDR3 DNA: TGTGCCACCAGCACAAGATGGGGACAGGGCACAGATACGCAGTATTTT.